These T cell receptor beta chains were read from a single sample in a study of cytomegalovirus exposure and HLA in healthy donors. Measured with immunoSEQ multiplex PCR; TCRdb has only the in-frame clones, and not every one. The table records 130,000 or so clones, approximately 80% of them present only once. The specimen was PBMCs. The receptors stem from a woman aged 18-35 years in good health and CMV-seropositive. Each CDR3 is given with its conserved first and last residue. Each record gives: clone size, V gene, J gene, D gene, CDR3 protein, CDR3 DNA. The D gene is left open where the match is weak. Only part of the rows carry a size: once, few, many, or a class if the clone is expanded.

.	TRBV27	TRBJ2-3	.	CASSGADTQYF	TGTGCCAGCAGCGGGGCAGATACGCAGTATTTT
.	TRBV18	TRBJ2-5	TRBD2	CASSPGTSGGIGETQYF	TGTGCCAGCTCACCTGGGACTAGCGGGGGTATCGGAGAGACCCAGTACTTC
.	TRBV5-4	TRBJ1-1	TRBD1	CASSLRGPNTEAFF	TGTGCCAGCAGCTTAAGGGGGCCCAACACTGAAGCTTTCTTT
few	TRBV5-5	TRBJ1-1	.	CASSQGGPTNTEAFF	TGCGCCAGCAGCCAAGGGGGACCGACAAACACTGAAGCTTTCTTT
.	TRBV25-1	TRBJ2-3	TRBD2	CASSVTSGGAAADTQYF	TGTGCCAGCAGTGTTACTAGCGGGGGGGCCGCGGCAGATACGCAGTATTTT
.	TRBV5-5	TRBJ2-2	.	CASSLEGVGELFF	TGTGCCAGCAGCTTGGAGGGGGTCGGGGAGCTGTTTTTT
once	TRBV4-1	TRBJ1-1	.	CASSQDAGATTEAFF	TGCGCCAGCAGCCAAGATGCGGGGGCGACCACTGAAGCTTTCTTT
.	TRBV13	TRBJ2-1	TRBD2	CASSLGLAGGLGSYNEQFF	TGTGCCAGCAGCTTAGGTCTAGCGGGGGGTTTAGGGTCCTACAATGAGCAGTTCTTC
once	TRBV19	TRBJ1-1	TRBD1	CASSIVGQGDTEAFF	TGTGCCAGTAGTATAGTTGGACAGGGGGACACTGAAGCTTTCTTT
.	TRBV7-6	TRBJ2-3	.	CASSLLRGRSTDTQYF	TGTGCCAGCAGCTTACTTCGGGGTCGTAGCACAGATACGCAGTATTTT
.	TRBV9	TRBJ2-3	.	CASSVATSRADTQYF	TGTGCCAGCAGCGTAGCAACTAGTCGGGCAGATACGCAGTATTTT
.	TRBV7-9	TRBJ2-3	.	CASTYGIRLSGTQYF	TGTGCCAGCACCTACGGGATTCGTCTTTCAGGTACGCAGTATTTT
.	TRBV28	TRBJ1-1	.	CASRGGDPEAFF	TGTGCCAGCAGGGGAGGGGACCCTGAAGCTTTCTTT
.	TRBV6-1	TRBJ2-1	.	CASSVLGGNEQFF	TGTGCCAGCAGTGTCCTCGGGGGTAATGAGCAGTTCTTC
once	TRBV4-2	TRBJ2-2	TRBD2	CASSPETSGGGLFF	TGTGCCAGCAGCCCAGAAACTAGCGGGGGGGGTCTGTTTTTT
.	TRBV28	TRBJ1-6	.	CASSSSGTSYNSPLHF	TGTGCCAGCAGTTCGTCCGGGACATCCTATAATTCACCCCTCCACTTT
.	TRBV27	TRBJ2-5	TRBD2	CASSFSLAGGRETQYF	TGTGCCAGCAGCTTCTCCCTAGCGGGGGGGCGAGAGACCCAGTACTTC
.	TRBV7-6	TRBJ1-4	.	CASSLGQAAASLFF	TGTGCCAGCAGCTTAGGACAGGCGGCTGCTTCGTTGTTTTTT
few	TRBV19	TRBJ1-5	.	CASIQKGRDSNQPQHF	TGTGCCAGTATCCAAAAAGGGCGGGATAGCAATCAGCCCCAGCATTTT
.	TRBV7-7	TRBJ2-5	.	CASSLGQVGSETQYF	TGTGCCAGCAGCTTAGGGCAGGTTGGGTCAGAGACCCAGTACTTC
.	TRBV5-1	TRBJ1-4	.	CASSLERGYGEKLFF	TGCGCCAGCAGCTTAGAAAGGGGTTACGGTGAAAAACTGTTTTTT
.	TRBV5-1	TRBJ2-1	.	CASSLVPGYNEQFF	TGCGCCAGCAGCTTGGTGCCGGGCTACAATGAGCAGTTCTTC
.	TRBV19	TRBJ2-7	TRBD1	CASRPQGSPPHYYEQYF	TGTGCCAGTAGGCCACAGGGGTCTCCCCCCCACTACTACGAGCAGTACTTC
.	TRBV13	TRBJ1-1	.	CASSLSTGLNTEAFF	TGTGCCAGCAGCCTTTCAACAGGGCTGAACACTGAAGCTTTCTTT
once	TRBV30	TRBJ2-2	TRBD1	CAWSMGRGPNTGELFF	TGTGCCTGGAGTATGGGCAGGGGGCCGAACACCGGGGAGCTGTTTTTT
.	TRBV7-9	TRBJ1-6	TRBD1	CASSLGDRGESPLHF	TGTGCCAGCAGCTTGGGGGACAGGGGTGAATCACCCCTCCACTTT
.	TRBV5-1	TRBJ2-1	TRBD1	CASSPRTGLDHEQFF	TGCGCCAGCAGCCCTAGGACAGGGTTAGATCATGAGCAGTTCTTC
.	TRBV4-1	TRBJ2-1	TRBD1	CASSQDSGTGVNEQFF	TGCGCCAGCAGCCAGGACTCCGGGACAGGGGTGAATGAGCAGTTCTTC
.	TRBV15	TRBJ2-7	.	CATSRGGGQAASYEQYF	TGTGCCACCAGCAGAGGGGGGGGACAGGCCGCCTCCTACGAGCAGTACTTC
.	TRBV13	TRBJ2-7	TRBD1	CASSSGTGVNEQYF	TGTGCCAGCAGTTCCGGGACAGGGGTTAACGAGCAGTACTTC
.	TRBV2	TRBJ2-5	TRBD1	CASSRPGQKETQYF	TGTGCCAGCAGTAGGCCGGGACAGAAAGAGACCCAGTACTTC
.	TRBV2	TRBJ2-7	TRBD2	CASSEPPGLAGPDYEQYF	TGTGCCAGCAGTGAACCCCCAGGACTAGCGGGGCCCGACTACGAGCAGTACTTC
.	TRBV5-1	TRBJ2-1	.	CASSEQRNEQFF	TGCGCCAGCAGCGAACAAAGAAATGAGCAGTTCTTC
once	TRBV5-1	TRBJ1-4	.	CASSLVRQDEKLFF	TGCGCCAGCAGCTTGGTGCGACAGGATGAAAAACTGTTTTTT
.	TRBV29-1	TRBJ2-7	.	CSVIGQTLSYEQYF	TGCAGCGTGATCGGACAGACACTATCCTACGAGCAGTACTTC
once	TRBV30	TRBJ2-2	TRBD1	CAWMSAGGTGELFF	TGTGCCTGGATGTCAGCAGGGGGAACCGGGGAGCTGTTTTTT
.	TRBV19	TRBJ2-1	TRBD1	CASNPGQGYEQFF	TGTGCCAGTAATCCGGGACAGGGTTATGAGCAGTTCTTC
.	TRBV19	TRBJ2-3	TRBD2	CASSIRLAGTSSTDTQYF	TGTGCCAGTAGTATCCGACTAGCGGGGACCTCTAGCACAGATACGCAGTATTTT
.	TRBV6-1	TRBJ1-2	TRBD1	CASREGTEARYTF	TGTGCCAGCAGAGAGGGGACAGAGGCTCGCTACACCTTC
.	TRBV30	TRBJ1-6	.	CAWSYRTRGGF	TGTGCCTGGTCTTATCGGACAAGGGGCGGATTT
.	TRBV5-1	TRBJ2-1	.	CASSLGELYNEQFF	TGCGCCAGCAGCTTGGGTGAGCTCTACAATGAGCAGTTCTTC